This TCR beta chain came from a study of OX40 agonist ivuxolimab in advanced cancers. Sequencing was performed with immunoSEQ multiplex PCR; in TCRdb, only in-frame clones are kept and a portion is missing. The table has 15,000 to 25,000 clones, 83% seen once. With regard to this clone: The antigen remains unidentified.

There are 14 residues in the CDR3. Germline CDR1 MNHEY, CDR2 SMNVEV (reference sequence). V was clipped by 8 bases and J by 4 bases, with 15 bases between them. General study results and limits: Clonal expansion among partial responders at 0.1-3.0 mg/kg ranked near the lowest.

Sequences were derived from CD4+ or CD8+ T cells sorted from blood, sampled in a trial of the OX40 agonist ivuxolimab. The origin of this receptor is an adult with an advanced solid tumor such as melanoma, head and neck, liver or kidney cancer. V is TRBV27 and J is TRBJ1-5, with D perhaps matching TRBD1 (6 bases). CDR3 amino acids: CASGQTGQNQPQHF. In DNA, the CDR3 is TGTGCCAGCGGACAGACGGGCCAAAATCAGCCCCAGCATTTT.